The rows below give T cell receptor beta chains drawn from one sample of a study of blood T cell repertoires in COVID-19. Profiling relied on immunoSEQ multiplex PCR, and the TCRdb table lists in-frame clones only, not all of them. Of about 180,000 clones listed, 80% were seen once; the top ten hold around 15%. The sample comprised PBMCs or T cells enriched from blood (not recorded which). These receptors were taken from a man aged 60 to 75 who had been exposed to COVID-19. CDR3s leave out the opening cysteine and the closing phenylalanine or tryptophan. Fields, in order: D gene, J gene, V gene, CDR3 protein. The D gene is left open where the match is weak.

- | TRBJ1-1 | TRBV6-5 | ASSWGRTKTLTEAF
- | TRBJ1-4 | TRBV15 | ATSRDHQNEKLF
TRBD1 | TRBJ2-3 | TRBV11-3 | ASSSGQAMVTDTQY
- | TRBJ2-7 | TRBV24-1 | ATSVGGFGQGTYEQY
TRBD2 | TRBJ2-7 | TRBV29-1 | SVEILGGNYEQY
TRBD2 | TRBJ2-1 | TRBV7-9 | ASSRALAGVVEQF
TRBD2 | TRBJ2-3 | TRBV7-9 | ASRSGLAEDTQY
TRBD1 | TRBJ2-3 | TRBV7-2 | STGAADTQY
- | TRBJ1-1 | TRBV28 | ASNKRGGNTEAF
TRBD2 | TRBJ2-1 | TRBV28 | ATGGPGLAGVLSSYNEQF
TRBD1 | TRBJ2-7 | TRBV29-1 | SHSGTGNSEQY
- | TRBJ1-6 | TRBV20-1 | SASWRPKDSPLH
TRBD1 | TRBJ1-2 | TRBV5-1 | ASSLGQSKGYT
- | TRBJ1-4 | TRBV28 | ASSLYQGVEKLF
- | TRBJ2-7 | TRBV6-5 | ASSQGFGYEQY
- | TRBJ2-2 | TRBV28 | ASSNPQGNTGELF
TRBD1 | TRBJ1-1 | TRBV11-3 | ASSSGDRTYTEAF
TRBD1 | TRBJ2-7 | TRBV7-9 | ASSLTWDSSYEQY
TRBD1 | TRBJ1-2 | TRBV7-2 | ASSLGDRGSGYT
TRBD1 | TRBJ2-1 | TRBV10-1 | ASSAGTGNNEQF
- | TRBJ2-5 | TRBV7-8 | ASSPQGSLWGETQY
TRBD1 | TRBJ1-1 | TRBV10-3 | AISEGQAITEAF
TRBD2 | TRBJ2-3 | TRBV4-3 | ASSVTSGVTDTQY
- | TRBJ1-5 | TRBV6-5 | ASSYDRGNNQPQH
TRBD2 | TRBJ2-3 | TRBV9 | ASSVEGGSRTDTQY
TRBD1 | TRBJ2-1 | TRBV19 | ASSIENRGSNEQF
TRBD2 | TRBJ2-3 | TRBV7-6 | ASSLSSGRGGDTQY
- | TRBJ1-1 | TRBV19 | ASSDRGAWAEAF
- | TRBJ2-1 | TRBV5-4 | ASSPGTGNEQF
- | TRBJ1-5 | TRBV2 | ASSGIPPQPQH
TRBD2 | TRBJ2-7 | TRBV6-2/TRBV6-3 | ASSYSTTSGRDPYEQY
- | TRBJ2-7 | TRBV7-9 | ASSPPFGYEQY
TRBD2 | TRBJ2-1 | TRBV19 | ASSISGTSGIYNEQF
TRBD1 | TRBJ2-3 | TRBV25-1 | ASSEDRGQTHSTDTQY
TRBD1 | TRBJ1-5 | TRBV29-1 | SVGTGRDQPQH
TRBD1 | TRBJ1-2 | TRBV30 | AWSPRQGYGYT
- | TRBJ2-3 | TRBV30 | AWTLGSGSTDTQY
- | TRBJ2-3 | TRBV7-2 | ASSLDGIAYTQY
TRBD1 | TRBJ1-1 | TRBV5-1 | ASSMGQPSTEAF
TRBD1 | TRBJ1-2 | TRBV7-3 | ASSLTGGTGVNYGYT
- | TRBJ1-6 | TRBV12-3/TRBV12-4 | ASRGGGRSPLH
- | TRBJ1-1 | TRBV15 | ATSRPDKNTEAF
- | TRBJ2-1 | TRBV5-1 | ASQKEEAYNEQF
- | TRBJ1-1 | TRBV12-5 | ASPTISRRVTEAF
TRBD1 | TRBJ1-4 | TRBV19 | ASSIRTGMDEKLF
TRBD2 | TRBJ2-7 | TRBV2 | ASSRDLTSGSEQY
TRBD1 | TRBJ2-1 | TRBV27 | ASSLTGQGINEQF
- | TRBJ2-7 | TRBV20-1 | SASSPSGYEQY
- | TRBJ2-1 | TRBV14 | ASSQGFGGAYNNEQF
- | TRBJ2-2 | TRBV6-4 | ASSTGYTGELF
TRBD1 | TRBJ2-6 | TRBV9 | ASSVEVGLGQGSGANVLT
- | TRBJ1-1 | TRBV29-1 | SVQLTQGQGTEAF
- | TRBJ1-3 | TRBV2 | ATRLDSGNTIY
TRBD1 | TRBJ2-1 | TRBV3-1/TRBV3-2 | ASSQGTGPGNEQF
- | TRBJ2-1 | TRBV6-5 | ASSYQGPNEQF